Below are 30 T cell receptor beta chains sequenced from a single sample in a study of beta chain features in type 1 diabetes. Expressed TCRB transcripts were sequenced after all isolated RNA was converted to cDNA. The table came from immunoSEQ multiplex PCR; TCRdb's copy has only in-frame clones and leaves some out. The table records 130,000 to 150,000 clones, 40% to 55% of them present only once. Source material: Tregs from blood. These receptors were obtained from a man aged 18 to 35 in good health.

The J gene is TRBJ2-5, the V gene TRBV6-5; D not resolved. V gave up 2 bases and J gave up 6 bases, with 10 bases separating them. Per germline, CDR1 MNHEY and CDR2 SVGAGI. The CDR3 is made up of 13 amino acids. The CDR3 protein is CASSYLQFQTQYF. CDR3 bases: TGTGCCAGCAGTTACCTCCAGTTTCAGACCCAGTACTTC.

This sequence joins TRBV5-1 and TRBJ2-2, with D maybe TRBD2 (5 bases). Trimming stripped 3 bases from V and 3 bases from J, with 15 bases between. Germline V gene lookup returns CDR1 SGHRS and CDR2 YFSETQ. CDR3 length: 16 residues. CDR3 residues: CASSYRGAIHTGELFF. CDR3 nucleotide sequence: TGCGCCAGCAGCTACCGGGGAGCTATACACACCGGGGAGCTGTTTTTT.

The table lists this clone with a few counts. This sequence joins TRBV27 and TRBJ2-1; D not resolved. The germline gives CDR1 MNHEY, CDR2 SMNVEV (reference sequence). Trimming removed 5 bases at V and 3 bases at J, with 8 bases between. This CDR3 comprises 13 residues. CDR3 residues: CASSPKHYNEQFF. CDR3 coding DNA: TGTGCCAGCAGTCCCAAACACTACAATGAGCAGTTCTTC.

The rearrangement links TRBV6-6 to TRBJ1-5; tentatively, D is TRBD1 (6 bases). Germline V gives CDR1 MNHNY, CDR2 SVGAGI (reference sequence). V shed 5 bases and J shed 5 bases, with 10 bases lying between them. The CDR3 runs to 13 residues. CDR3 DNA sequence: TGTGCCAGCAGTAACAGGGAGCATCAGCCCCAGCATTTT. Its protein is CASSNREHQPQHF.

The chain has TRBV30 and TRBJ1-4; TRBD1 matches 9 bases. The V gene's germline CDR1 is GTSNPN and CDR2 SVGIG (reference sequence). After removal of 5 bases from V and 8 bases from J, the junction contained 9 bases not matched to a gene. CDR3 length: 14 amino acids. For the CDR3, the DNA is TGTGCCTGGGGACCGGGACAGGGATCCGAAAAACTGTTTTTT. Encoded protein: CAWGPGQGSEKLFF. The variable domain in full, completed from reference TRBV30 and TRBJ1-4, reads SQTIHQWPATLVQPVGSPLSLECTVEGTSNPNLYWYRQAAGRGLQLLFYSVGIGQISSEVPQNLSASRPQDRQFILSSKKLLLSDSGFYLCAWGPGQGSEKLFFGSGTQLSVL.

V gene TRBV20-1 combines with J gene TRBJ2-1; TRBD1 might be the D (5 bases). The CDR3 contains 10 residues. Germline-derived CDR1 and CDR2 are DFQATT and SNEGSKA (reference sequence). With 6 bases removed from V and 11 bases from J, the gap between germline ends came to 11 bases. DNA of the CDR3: TGCAGTGCCGCCCCAGGGCAGCAGTTCTTC. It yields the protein CSAAPGQQFF.

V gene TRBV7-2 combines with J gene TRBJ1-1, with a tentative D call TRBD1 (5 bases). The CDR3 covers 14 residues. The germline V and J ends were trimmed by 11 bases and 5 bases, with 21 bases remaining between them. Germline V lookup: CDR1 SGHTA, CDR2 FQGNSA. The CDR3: CAGRQGALQTEAFF. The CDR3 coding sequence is TGTGCCGGGAGGCAGGGAGCCCTTCAAACTGAAGCTTTCTTT.

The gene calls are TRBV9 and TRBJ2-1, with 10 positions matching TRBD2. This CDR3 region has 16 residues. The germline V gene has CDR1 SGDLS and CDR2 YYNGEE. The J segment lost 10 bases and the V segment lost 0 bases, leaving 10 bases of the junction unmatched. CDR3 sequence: CASSVGPVAGGYEQFF. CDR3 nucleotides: TGTGCCAGCAGCGTAGGTCCCGTAGCGGGAGGATACGAGCAGTTCTTC.

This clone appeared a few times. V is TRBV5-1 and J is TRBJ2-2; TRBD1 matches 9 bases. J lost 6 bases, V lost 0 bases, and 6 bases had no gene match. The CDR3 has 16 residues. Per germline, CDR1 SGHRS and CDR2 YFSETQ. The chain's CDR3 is CASSLGGQGAAGELFF. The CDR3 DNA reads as TGCGCCAGCAGCTTGGGGGGACAGGGAGCCGCCGGGGAGCTGTTTTTT.

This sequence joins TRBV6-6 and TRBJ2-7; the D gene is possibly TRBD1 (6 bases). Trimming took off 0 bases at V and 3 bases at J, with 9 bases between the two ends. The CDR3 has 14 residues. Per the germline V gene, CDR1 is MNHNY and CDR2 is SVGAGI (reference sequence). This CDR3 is CASSYSLRGYEQYF. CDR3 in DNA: TGTGCCAGCAGTTACTCTCTCAGGGGCTACGAGCAGTACTTC.

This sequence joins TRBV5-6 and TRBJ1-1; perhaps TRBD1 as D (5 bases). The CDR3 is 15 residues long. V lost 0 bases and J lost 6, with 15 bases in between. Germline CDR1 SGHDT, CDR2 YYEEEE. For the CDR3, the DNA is TGTGCCAGCAGCTTGGCAACAACAGGCGGGGCTGAAGCTTTCTTT. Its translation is CASSLATTGGAEAFF.

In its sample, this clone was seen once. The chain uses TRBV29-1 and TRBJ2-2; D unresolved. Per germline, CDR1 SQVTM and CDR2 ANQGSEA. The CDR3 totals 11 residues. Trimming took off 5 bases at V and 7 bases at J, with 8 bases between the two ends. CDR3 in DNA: TGCAGCGTTCTGACAATCGGGGAGCTGTTTTTT. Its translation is CSVLTIGELFF.

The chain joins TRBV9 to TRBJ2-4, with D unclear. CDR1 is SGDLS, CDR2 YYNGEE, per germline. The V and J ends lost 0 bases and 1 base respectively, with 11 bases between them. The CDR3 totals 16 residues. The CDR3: CASSVGPQWAKNIQYF. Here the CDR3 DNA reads TGTGCCAGCAGCGTAGGTCCTCAGTGGGCCAAAAACATTCAGTACTTC.

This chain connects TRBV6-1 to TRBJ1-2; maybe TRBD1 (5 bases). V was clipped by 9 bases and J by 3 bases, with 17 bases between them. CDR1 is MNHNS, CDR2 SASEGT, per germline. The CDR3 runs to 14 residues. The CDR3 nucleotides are TGTGCCAGTGACATAAAGGGGAGGGACTATGGCTACACCTTC. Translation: CASDIKGRDYGYTF.

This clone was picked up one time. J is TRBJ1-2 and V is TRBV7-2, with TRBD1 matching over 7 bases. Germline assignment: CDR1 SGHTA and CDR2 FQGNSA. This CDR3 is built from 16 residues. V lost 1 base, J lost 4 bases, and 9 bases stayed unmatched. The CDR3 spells CASSLEGQRFGYGYTF. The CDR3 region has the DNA TGTGCCAGCAGCTTAGAGGGACAGCGATTCGGCTATGGCTACACCTTC.

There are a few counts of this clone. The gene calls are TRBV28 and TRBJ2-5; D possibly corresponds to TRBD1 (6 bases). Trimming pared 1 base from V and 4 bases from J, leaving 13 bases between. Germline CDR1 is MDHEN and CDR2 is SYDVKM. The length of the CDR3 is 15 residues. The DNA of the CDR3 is TGTGCCAGCAGTTTATCACAGGGTCGGAGAGAGACCCAGTACTTC. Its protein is CASSLSQGRRETQYF.

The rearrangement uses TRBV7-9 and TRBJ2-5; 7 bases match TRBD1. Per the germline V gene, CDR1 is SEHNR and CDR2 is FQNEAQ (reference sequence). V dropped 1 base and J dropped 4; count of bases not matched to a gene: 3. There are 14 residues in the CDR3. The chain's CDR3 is CASSLVTGAETQYF. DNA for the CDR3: TGTGCCAGCAGCTTAGTTACAGGGGCAGAGACCCAGTACTTC.

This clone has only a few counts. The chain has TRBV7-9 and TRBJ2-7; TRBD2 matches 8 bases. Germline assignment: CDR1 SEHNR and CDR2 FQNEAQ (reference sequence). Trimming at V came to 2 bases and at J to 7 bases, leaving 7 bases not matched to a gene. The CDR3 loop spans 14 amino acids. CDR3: CASSLKAGVGEQYF. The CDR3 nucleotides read TGTGCCAGCAGCTTAAAAGCGGGAGTGGGGGAGCAGTACTTC.

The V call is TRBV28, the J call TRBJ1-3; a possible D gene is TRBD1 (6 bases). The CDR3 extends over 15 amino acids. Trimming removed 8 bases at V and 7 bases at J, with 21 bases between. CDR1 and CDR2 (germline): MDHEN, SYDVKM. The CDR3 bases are TGTGCCAGCGGGGACCTTGGGGGGGGCGAGAACACCATATATTTT. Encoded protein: CASGDLGGGENTIYF.

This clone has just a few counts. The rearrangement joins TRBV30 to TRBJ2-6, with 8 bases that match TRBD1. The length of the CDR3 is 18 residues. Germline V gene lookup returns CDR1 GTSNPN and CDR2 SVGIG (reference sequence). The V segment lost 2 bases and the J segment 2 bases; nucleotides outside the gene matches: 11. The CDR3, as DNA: TGTGCCTGGAGTATCCCGGGACAGGCGCTCCCTGGGGCCAACGTCCTGACTTTC. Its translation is CAWSIPGQALPGANVLTF.

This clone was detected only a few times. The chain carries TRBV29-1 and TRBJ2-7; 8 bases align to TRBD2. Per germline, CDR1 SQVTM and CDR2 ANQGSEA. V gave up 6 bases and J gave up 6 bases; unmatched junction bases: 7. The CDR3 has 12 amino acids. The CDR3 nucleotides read TGCAGCGTCCGGGAGGGATTCGTCGAGCAGTACTTC. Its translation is CSVREGFVEQYF.

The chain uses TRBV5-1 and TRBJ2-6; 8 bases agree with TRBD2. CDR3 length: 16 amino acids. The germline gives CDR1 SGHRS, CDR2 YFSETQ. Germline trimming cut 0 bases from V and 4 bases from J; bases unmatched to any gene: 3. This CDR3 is CASSLAGGLGANVLTF. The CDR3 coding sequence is TGCGCCAGCAGCTTGGCGGGGGGGCTCGGGGCCAACGTCCTGACTTTC.

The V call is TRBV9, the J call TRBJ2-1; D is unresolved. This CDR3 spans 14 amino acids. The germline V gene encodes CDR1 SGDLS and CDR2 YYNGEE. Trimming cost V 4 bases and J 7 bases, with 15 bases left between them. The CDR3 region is CASSRPGSDNEQFF. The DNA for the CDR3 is TGTGCCAGCAGCCGTCCAGGAAGTGATAATGAGCAGTTCTTC.

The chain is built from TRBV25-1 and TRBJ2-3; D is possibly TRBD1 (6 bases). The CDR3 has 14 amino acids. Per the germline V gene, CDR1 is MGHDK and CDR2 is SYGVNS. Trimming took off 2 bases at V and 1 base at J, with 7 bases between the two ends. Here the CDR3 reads CASSEPGGTDTQYF. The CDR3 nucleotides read TGTGCCAGCAGTGAACCAGGGGGCACAGATACGCAGTATTTT.

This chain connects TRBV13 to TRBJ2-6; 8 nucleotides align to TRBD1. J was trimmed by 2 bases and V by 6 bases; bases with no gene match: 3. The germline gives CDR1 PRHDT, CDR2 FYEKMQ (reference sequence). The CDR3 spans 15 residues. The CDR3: CASRMTGAGANVLTF. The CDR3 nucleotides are TGTGCCAGCAGGATGACAGGGGCTGGGGCCAACGTCCTGACTTTC. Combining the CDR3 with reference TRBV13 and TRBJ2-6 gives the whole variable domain AAGVIQSPRHLIKEKRETATLKCYPIPRHDTVYWYQQGPGQDPQFLISFYEKMQSDKGSIPDRFSAQQFSDYHSELNMSSLELGDSALYFCASRMTGAGANVLTFGAGSRLTVL.

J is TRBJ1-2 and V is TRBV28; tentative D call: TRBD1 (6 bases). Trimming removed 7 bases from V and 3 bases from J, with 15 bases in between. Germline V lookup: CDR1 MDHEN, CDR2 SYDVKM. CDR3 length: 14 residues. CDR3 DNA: TGTGCCAGCACCTCGCGGGGGGCTGACTATGGCTACACCTTC. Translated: CASTSRGADYGYTF.

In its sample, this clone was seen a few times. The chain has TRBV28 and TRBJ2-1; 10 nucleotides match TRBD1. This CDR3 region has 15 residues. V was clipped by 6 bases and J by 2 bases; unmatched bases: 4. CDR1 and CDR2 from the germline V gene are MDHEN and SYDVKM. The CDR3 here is CASSPGTGAYNEQFF. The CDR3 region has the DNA TGTGCCAGCAGCCCCGGGACAGGGGCCTACAATGAGCAGTTCTTC.

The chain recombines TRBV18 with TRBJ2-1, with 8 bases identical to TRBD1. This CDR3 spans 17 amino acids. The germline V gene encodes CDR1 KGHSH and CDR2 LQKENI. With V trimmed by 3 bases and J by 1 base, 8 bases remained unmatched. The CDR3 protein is CASSPFSGTGSYNEQFF. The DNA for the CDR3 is TGTGCCAGCTCACCGTTCTCCGGGACAGGTTCCTACAATGAGCAGTTCTTC.

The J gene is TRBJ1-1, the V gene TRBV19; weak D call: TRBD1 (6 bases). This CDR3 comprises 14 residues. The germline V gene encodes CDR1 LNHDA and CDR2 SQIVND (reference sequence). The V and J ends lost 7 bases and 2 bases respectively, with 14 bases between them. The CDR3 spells CASKASRGNTEAFF. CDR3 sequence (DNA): TGTGCCAGTAAAGCAAGCAGGGGAAACACTGAAGCTTTCTTT.

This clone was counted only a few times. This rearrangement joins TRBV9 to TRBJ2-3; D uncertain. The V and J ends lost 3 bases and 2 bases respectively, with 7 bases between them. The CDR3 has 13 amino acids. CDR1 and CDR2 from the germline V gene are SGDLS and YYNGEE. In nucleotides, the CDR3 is TGTGCCAGCAGCGCCAGATCCACAGATACGCAGTATTTT. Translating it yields CASSARSTDTQYF.